The 32 T cell receptor beta chains below come from one sample, sequenced in a study of T cells in localized non-small cell lung cancer. Profiling relied on immunoSEQ multiplex PCR, and the TCRdb table lists in-frame clones only, not all of them. The sample lists about 1,400 clones, roughly 20% occurring once. The sample in question was lung tumor tissue, obtained before any cancer treatment. Receptors originate from an older male donor with stage I squamous cell lung carcinoma.

This clone was found a few times. This sequence joins TRBV11-3 and TRBJ2-1; D ambiguous. With 5 bases removed from V and 7 bases from J, the gap between germline ends came to 21 bases. Germline V gives CDR1 SGHNT, CDR2 YENEEA. The CDR3 has 16 residues. The CDR3 DNA reads TGTGCCAGCAGCCGAACTCAAGTTGGGTGGGCGAATGAGCAGTTCTTC. This encodes CASSRTQVGWANEQFF.

V is TRBV10-3 and J is TRBJ2-2; 7 positions match TRBD2. The V gene end was trimmed by 11 bases and the J gene end by 0 bases; junction bases not matched to a gene: 6. Looked up from germline, CDR1 is ENHRY and CDR2 is SYGVKD. The CDR3 contains 14 residues. CDR3 loop: CAVPGLTNTGELFF. The CDR3 bases are TGTGCCGTCCCGGGACTAACGAACACCGGGGAGCTGTTTTTT.

The rearrangement links TRBV14 to TRBJ2-1, with TRBD2 identical over 13 bases. Germline V gives CDR1 SGHDN, CDR2 FVKESK. V lost 3 bases to trimming and J lost 8 bases; unmatched junction nucleotides: 10. The CDR3 contains 17 residues. CDR3 bases: TGTGCCAGCAGCCATCCTAGTACTAGCGGGAGGGCCCATGAGCAGTTCTTC. This codes for CASSHPSTSGRAHEQFF.

This clone turned up a few times. The gene calls are TRBV28 and TRBJ1-1; D gene ambiguous. Trimming shortened V by 8 bases and J by 0 bases, and 7 bases separated the two germline ends. The V gene's germline CDR1 is MDHEN and CDR2 SYDVKM. CDR3 size: 12 residues. The CDR3 is CASGYMNTEAFF. The CDR3 DNA reads as TGTGCCAGCGGGTACATGAACACTGAAGCTTTCTTT.

The chain joins TRBV6-8 to TRBJ1-2; 9 nucleotides line up with TRBD1. After removal of 2 bases from V and 4 bases from J, the junction contained 2 bases not matched to a gene. Germline CDR1 MNHGY, CDR2 SAAAGT. The CDR3 covers 14 residues. The DNA of the CDR3 is TGTGCCAGCAGTTACGGGACAGGGATCTATGGCTACACCTTC. Residues: CASSYGTGIYGYTF.

The chain joins TRBV5-1 to TRBJ1-4, with D possibly being TRBD1 (6 bases). CDR1 and CDR2 from the germline V gene are SGHRS and YFSETQ. The CDR3 sequence is 17 residues long. The V and J ends lost 4 bases and 1 base respectively, with 17 bases between them. The CDR3 region is CASSPKGGLRTNEKLFF. The CDR3 region has the DNA TGCGCCAGCAGCCCCAAGGGGGGGTTGAGAACTAATGAAAAACTGTTTTTT.

The chain has TRBV15 and TRBJ1-2; D ambiguous. This CDR3 has 15 amino acids. Deletions cut 0 bases from V and 4 bases from J, with 12 bases between. Germline V gene data show CDR1 as LNHNV and CDR2 as YYDKDF (reference sequence). The CDR3 DNA sequence: TGTGCCACCAGCAGAGACGGGGATTCTCTCTATGGCTACACCTTC. Its translation: CATSRDGDSLYGYTF. The whole variable domain, remainder taken from reference TRBV15 and TRBJ1-2, is DAMVIQNPRYQVTQFGKPVTLSCSQTLNHNVMYWYQQKSSQAPKLLFHYYDKDFNNEADTPDNFQSRRPNTSFCFLDIRSPGLGDTAMYLCATSRDGDSLYGYTFGSGTRLTVV.

The CDR3 sequence: CAWRIGVYAGANVLTF. DNA for the CDR3: TGTGCCTGGAGGATTGGGGTCTATGCTGGGGCCAACGTCCTGACTTTC. The J gene is TRBJ2-6, the V gene TRBV30, with D hard to call. The CDR3 has 16 amino acids. Trimming left V 3 bases short and J 2 bases short, with 14 bases between. Germline CDR1 reads GTSNPN; CDR2 reads SVGIG (reference sequence).

This clone is large (0.1 to 1%) by share. The genes are TRBV6-8 and TRBJ2-3; TRBD2 is a possible D gene (6 bases). This CDR3 spans 13 amino acids. Germline V gene lookup returns CDR1 MNHGY and CDR2 SAAAGT. V gave up 9 bases and J gave up 2 bases, with 12 bases separating them. In nucleotides, the CDR3 is TGTGCCAGTGGGCGGGGATTCACAGATACGCAGTATTTT. Protein: CASGRGFTDTQYF.

The CDR3 sequence: CSVAGGTGNEQYF. The DNA of the CDR3 is TGCAGCGTGGCAGGCGGCACCGGCAACGAGCAGTACTTC. V and J are TRBV29-1 and TRBJ2-7; D is uncertain. This CDR3 comprises 13 residues. Per the germline V gene, CDR1 is SQVTM and CDR2 is ANQGSEA. Between the trimmed V and J ends, which lost 6 bases and 5 bases, there was a span of 17 bases.

This clone was counted between two and nine times. The CDR3 region has the DNA TGTGCCAGTTACGGACAGCTGAACACTGAAGCTTTCTTT. Translation gives CASYGQLNTEAFF. V gene TRBV19 combines with J gene TRBJ1-1; D might be TRBD1 (6 bases). V was shortened by 8 bases and J by 0 bases, with 10 bases between the two germline ends. The CDR3 is 13 residues long. Germline V gene sequence: CDR1 LNHDA, CDR2 SQIVND (reference sequence).

The chain is built from TRBV9 and TRBJ2-5; no clear D gene. This CDR3 is 14 amino acids long. The V gene lost 4 bases and the J gene lost 0 bases, with 10 bases spanning the gap. Germline V gives CDR1 SGDLS, CDR2 YYNGEE. CDR3 in amino acids: CASSLGGYQETQYF. DNA of the CDR3: TGTGCCAGCAGCCTGGGTGGGTACCAAGAGACCCAGTACTTC.

The sample holds one count of this clone. V gene TRBV19 combines with J gene TRBJ2-1; D uncertain. Germline CDR1 LNHDA, CDR2 SQIVND (reference sequence). CDR3 length: 12 amino acids. Trimming stripped 5 bases from V and 0 bases from J, with 2 bases between. Written as DNA, the CDR3 is TGTGCCAGTAGTCTCTCCTACAATGAGCAGTTCTTC. This encodes CASSLSYNEQFF.

This chain joins TRBV28 and TRBJ1-3; D uncertain. Trimming took off 8 bases at V and 9 bases at J, with 17 bases between the two ends. In germline, CDR1 is MDHEN, CDR2 SYDVKM. The CDR3 length is 13 residues. CDR3 amino acids: CASVDTSKFTIYF. CDR3 in DNA: TGTGCCAGCGTAGACACCTCGAAGTTCACCATATATTTT.

The rearrangement links TRBV28 to TRBJ2-5, with D possibly matching TRBD2 (5 bases). Per germline, CDR1 MDHEN and CDR2 SYDVKM. The CDR3 length is 14 residues. Trimming cost V 3 bases and J 2 bases, with 10 bases left between them. CDR3 nucleotide sequence: TGTGCCAGCAGTTTCTCGGACTCGCAAGAGACCCAGTACTTC. It codes for CASSFSDSQETQYF.

This clone is deemed medium-sized (0.01 to 0.1%). The chain links TRBV11-3 to TRBJ1-1, with D unclear. V gave up 5 bases and J gave up 5 bases, with 15 bases separating them. The CDR3 is 14 amino acids. Germline CDR1 and CDR2: SGHNT and YENEEA. CDR3 nucleotides: TGTGCCAGCAGCCCTTCTGACTTGGGGACTGAAGCTTTCTTT. It encodes CASSPSDLGTEAFF.

This clone has only a few counts. The gene calls are TRBV11-3 and TRBJ1-2, with D unclear. This CDR3 comprises 15 residues. Germline-derived CDR1 and CDR2 are SGHNT and YENEEA. V was cut by 5 bases and J by 4 bases, with 17 bases left in between. CDR3 DNA sequence: TGTGCCAGCAGCCCAAGCATGGACGGAGCCTATGGCTACACCTTC. It encodes CASSPSMDGAYGYTF.

The chain couples TRBV18 to TRBJ1-2; 10 nucleotides line up with TRBD1. Per germline, CDR1 KGHSH and CDR2 LQKENI. After removal of 4 bases from V and 5 bases from J, the junction contained 13 bases not matched to a gene. The CDR3 loop spans 17 amino acids. In nucleotides, the CDR3 is TGTGCCAGCTCACGCAGACCGGGACAGGGGCTGTCTTATGGCTACACCTTC. Its translation is CASSRRPGQGLSYGYTF.

This rearrangement joins TRBV6-8 to TRBJ2-1; the D gene is possibly TRBD1 (6 bases). The CDR3 is 14 residues long. Germline assignment: CDR1 MNHGY and CDR2 SAAAGT. V dropped 5 bases and J dropped 4 bases, with 12 bases sitting between them. The CDR3 DNA sequence: TGTGCCAGCAGTACCGGGACAAAGTACAATGAGCAGTTCTTC. Encoded protein: CASSTGTKYNEQFF.

The chain is built from TRBV6-8 and TRBJ2-1; no clear D. The CDR3 runs to 13 residues. The V end was cut by 5 bases, the J end by 6 bases, with 11 bases between. Per the germline V gene, CDR1 is MNHGY and CDR2 is SAAAGT. Written as DNA, the CDR3 is TGTGCCAGCAGTCGCCTACTGGGCAATGAGCAGTTCTTC. Encoded protein: CASSRLLGNEQFF.

This clone came up a few times. The J gene is TRBJ1-5, the V gene TRBV15, with D unclear. V gave up 3 bases and J gave up 2 bases, with 11 bases separating them. Germline lookup yields CDR1 LNHNV and CDR2 YYDKDF (reference sequence). This CDR3 is built from 15 residues. Here the CDR3 DNA reads TGTGCCACCAGCAGTGGGAGGATTGGCAATCAGCCCCAGCATTTT. Protein sequence: CATSSGRIGNQPQHF.

This clone appeared a few times. This CDR3 is CASSLAEGTEAFF. CDR3 DNA sequence: TGTGCCAGCAGCTTAGCTGAGGGCACTGAAGCTTTCTTT. The chain carries TRBV7-4 and TRBJ1-1; no definite D call. Germline CDR1 is SGHVT and CDR2 is SQSDAQ. There are 13 residues in the CDR3. V was shortened by 0 bases and J by 4 bases, with 6 bases between the two germline ends.

In its sample, this clone ranks as medium-sized (0.01 to 0.1%). This sequence joins TRBV11-3 and TRBJ1-4, with a weak D call TRBD1 (5 bases). This CDR3 contains 14 residues. V lost 4 bases to trimming and J lost 7 bases, with 13 bases between them. Germline CDR1 reads SGHNT; CDR2 reads YENEEA. CDR3 protein: CASSWGPGGEKLFF. CDR3 DNA sequence: TGTGCCAGCAGCTGGGGACCCGGGGGTGAAAAACTGTTTTTT. Full variable domain (remainder filled in from reference TRBV11-3 and TRBJ1-4): EAGVVQSPRYKIIEKKQPVAFWCNPISGHNTLYWYLQNLGQGPELLIRYENEEAVDDSQLPKDRFSAERLKGVDSTLKIQPAELGDSAVYLCASSWGPGGEKLFFGSGTQLSVL.

This clone showed up just a few times. The chain recombines TRBV28 with TRBJ1-4, with 7 positions matching TRBD1. Germline V gene sequence: CDR1 MDHEN, CDR2 SYDVKM. J gave up 14 bases and V 5 bases, and 14 bases lay outside the gene matches. The CDR3 is made up of 14 amino acids. CDR3 DNA sequence: TGTGCCAGCAGTCCCACCTCAGCCCAGGGACAGCTGTTTTTT. This sequence encodes CASSPTSAQGQLFF.

The rearrangement links TRBV6-8 to TRBJ2-2, with 7 bases that match TRBD1. Germline lookup yields CDR1 MNHGY and CDR2 SAAAGT. CDR3 length: 16 amino acids. The ends lost 6 bases at V and 4 bases at J; junction bases unmatched: 11. CDR3 sequence reads: CASSGHRGVSTGELFF. Written as DNA, the CDR3 is TGTGCCAGCAGCGGACACAGGGGCGTGAGCACCGGGGAGCTGTTTTTT.

The chain combines TRBV14 with TRBJ2-3; D not resolved. The V gene's germline CDR1 is SGHDN and CDR2 FVKESK. The CDR3 is 13 amino acids. V lost 2 bases and J lost 1, with 4 bases in between. CDR3 nucleotide sequence: TGTGCCAGCAGCCAAATCCGCACAGATACGCAGTATTTT. Protein: CASSQIRTDTQYF.

The chain has TRBV28 and TRBJ1-4; D is ambiguous. CDR3 length: 12 residues. Germline V CDR1 and CDR2: MDHEN, SYDVKM. V lost 8 bases and J 5 bases, leaving 9 bases between the germline ends. CDR3 nucleotides: TGTGCCAGCTCCGGAGGAAATGAAAAACTGTTTTTT. Protein: CASSGGNEKLFF.

The chain is built from TRBV25-1 and TRBJ2-2, with TRBD1 identical over 7 bases. The length of the CDR3 is 16 residues. Germline V lookup: CDR1 MGHDK, CDR2 SYGVNS. Losses at the gene ends were 6 bases for V and 3 bases for J; bases not matched to a gene: 10. The CDR3 region is CASSSFPGQHTGELFF. DNA for the CDR3: TGTGCCAGCAGCTCCTTCCCGGGACAGCACACCGGGGAGCTGTTTTTT.

The chain joins TRBV6-8 to TRBJ1-4; unclear D gene. This CDR3 has 15 amino acids. Per germline, CDR1 MNHGY and CDR2 SAAAGT. Trimming pared 5 bases from V and 4 bases from J, leaving 14 bases between. In nucleotides, the CDR3 is TGTGCCAGCAGTGGCTCACTCCCCCGTAATGAAAAACTGTTTTTT. This translates into CASSGSLPRNEKLFF.

The chain combines TRBV9 with TRBJ2-7; 9 nucleotides align to TRBD1. This CDR3 is built from 17 residues. Trimming removed 3 bases from V and 0 bases from J; junction bases left unmatched: 10. The germline V gene has CDR1 SGDLS and CDR2 YYNGEE. Here the CDR3 DNA reads TGTGCCAGCAGCGGGCCCCTACAGGGGGCCAGCTCCTACGAGCAGTACGTC. It is translated as CASSGPLQGASSYEQYV.

This clone showed up just a few times. The chain has TRBV30 and TRBJ2-5, with D unclear. V was pared by 5 bases and J by 3 bases, with 10 bases between. The CDR3 has 12 residues. The germline V gene encodes CDR1 GTSNPN and CDR2 SVGIG (reference sequence). This CDR3 reads CAWGRREETQYF. DNA for the CDR3: TGTGCCTGGGGAAGGAGAGAAGAGACCCAGTACTTC.

CDR3 coding DNA: TGTGCCAGCAGAGGACAGGCGAACACTGAAGCTTTCTTT. Its translation is CASRGQANTEAFF. The chain has TRBV6-8 and TRBJ1-1; TRBD1 matches at 7 bases. The CDR3 runs to 13 residues. Per germline, CDR1 MNHGY and CDR2 SAAAGT. V lost 6 bases, J lost 1 base, and 2 bases stayed unmatched.